A selection of T cell receptor beta chains follows, all from one sample in a study of cytomegalovirus exposure and HLA in healthy donors. Only in-frame clones appear in the TCRdb table, and some are missing; sequencing was by immunoSEQ multiplex PCR. The sample carries 70,000 to 90,000 clones, around three fifths recorded once. The sequenced sample consisted of PBMCs. These receptors all stem from a woman aged 40 to 55 in good health and CMV-seropositive. The CDR3 runs from the conserved cysteine through the conserved F or W. A D gene is named only where the DNA matches it firmly. A row's size may be missing; if present it is once, few, many or a size class.

d_call | j_call | v_call | clone_size | cdr3_nt | cdr3_aa
. | TRBJ2-2 | TRBV7-8 | . | TGTGCCAGCAGCTTCTCGTCGGCCAGGGGAAACACCGGGGAGCTGTTTTTT | CASSFSSARGNTGELFF
TRBD2 | TRBJ2-7 | TRBV27 | few | TGTGCCAGCAGTTTGAGTCAGACCCTCCTAGCGGGAGGAGTTTACGAGCAGTACTTC | CASSLSQTLLAGGVYEQYF
TRBD2 | TRBJ2-1 | TRBV7-2 | few | TGTGCCAGCAGCCCGACTAGCGGGGGGCGCGGGGAGCAGTTCTTC | CASSPTSGGRGEQFF
TRBD1 | TRBJ2-1 | TRBV13 | . | TGTGCCAGCAGCCCCCCCTGGGACAGCGCCGAACGGGTCTTC | CASSPPWDSAERVF
. | TRBJ1-4 | TRBV19 | . | TGTGCCAGTAGTACCGGTCAAGCGGCAGCTAATGAAAAACTGTTTTTT | CASSTGQAAANEKLFF
TRBD2 | TRBJ2-1 | TRBV7-2 | . | TGTGCCAGCGGGCGACTAGCGGGTCTCAATGAGCAGTTCTTC | CASGRLAGLNEQFF
TRBD1 | TRBJ1-2 | TRBV30 | . | TGTGCCTGGAGTCCTCGGGACAGCCCCTATGGCTACACCTTC | CAWSPRDSPYGYTF
. | TRBJ1-2 | TRBV27 | . | TGTGCCAGCAGTCCAACCGAGATACCAAACCAAAATAACTATGGCTACACCTTC | CASSPTEIPNQNNYGYTF
TRBD1 | TRBJ2-5 | TRBV6-1 | . | TGTGCCAGCGAGGGGGGACAGGGGGCGCAGGAGACCCAGTACTTC | CASEGGQGAQETQYF
. | TRBJ2-2 | TRBV10-1 | . | TGCGCCAGCAGTCCCCAAACCGGGGAGCTGTTTTTT | CASSPQTGELFF
TRBD2 | TRBJ2-1 | TRBV15 | once | TGTGCCACCAGCAGAGATCCACTAGCGGGGGACAATGAGCAGTTCTTC | CATSRDPLAGDNEQFF
TRBD1 | TRBJ1-2 | TRBV13 | . | TGTGCCAGCAGCTTTGGGGCTGGACAGGGGAATAACTATGGCTACACCTTC | CASSFGAGQGNNYGYTF
. | TRBJ1-4 | TRBV10-2 | . | TGCGCCAGCAGTGACTGGGAGGAGAGTGAAAAACTGTTTTTT | CASSDWEESEKLFF
. | TRBJ1-3 | TRBV29-1 | . | TGCAGCGTACTTACGGGGGGTGGAAACACCATATATTTT | CSVLTGGGNTIYF
TRBD2 | TRBJ2-2 | TRBV28 | . | TGTGCCAGCAGTTTTTGGGGGAGGGTGGAACCCGGGGAGCTGTTTTTT | CASSFWGRVEPGELFF
. | TRBJ1-1 | TRBV10-3 | . | TGTGCCATCAGTGAGTCATGGCAGGGCACTGAAGCTTTCTTT | CAISESWQGTEAFF
. | TRBJ1-2 | TRBV2 | . | TGTGCCAGCAGTACAGGGCCCCGCTATGGCTACACCTTC | CASSTGPRYGYTF
TRBD1 | TRBJ2-5 | TRBV14 | . | TGTGCCAGCAGCCAAGATAGACAGGGGGTCTTCTCGACCCAGTACTTC | CASSQDRQGVFSTQYF
TRBD2 | TRBJ2-7 | TRBV6-5 | few | TGTGCCAGCAGTACCGGGACTAGCGGGTCCTACGAGCAGTACTTC | CASSTGTSGSYEQYF
TRBD1 | TRBJ1-4 | TRBV6-1 | . | TGTGCCAGCAGTGAAGCGCTTCAGGGGGGCATCTCTAATGAAAAACTGTTTTTT | CASSEALQGGISNEKLFF
TRBD1 | TRBJ2-5 | TRBV18 | few | TGTGCCAGCTCTCCCCTGGGACAGGGGACCGGAGAGACCCAGTACTTC | CASSPLGQGTGETQYF
. | TRBJ1-2 | TRBV28 | few | TGTGCCAGCAGCCCCCCCCAGGGGCTTTTGGGTGACAAATATGGCTACACCTTC | CASSPPQGLLGDKYGYTF
. | TRBJ1-2 | TRBV11-2 | . | TGTGCCAGCAGCTTAGACCCTGACTATGGCTACACCTTC | CASSLDPDYGYTF
. | TRBJ2-3 | TRBV7-9 | . | TGTGCCAGCAGCCCACTCGTCACAGATACGCAGTATTTT | CASSPLVTDTQYF
TRBD2 | TRBJ2-7 | TRBV4-1 | . | TGCGCCAGCAGCCAAGAGTTAGCGGGGAGCTCCTACGAGCAGTACTTC | CASSQELAGSSYEQYF
TRBD2 | TRBJ2-7 | TRBV19 | few | TGTGCCAGTAGTATAATTAGCGGGGGCTCCGAGCAGTACTTC | CASSIISGGSEQYF
TRBD1 | TRBJ1-3 | TRBV18 | few | TGTGCCAGCTCACCACAGACAGGGAATCGAAACACCATATATTTT | CASSPQTGNRNTIYF
. | TRBJ2-2 | TRBV9 | . | TGTGCCAGCAGCGTAGTGGGGTCGGGGGCGAACACCGGGGAGCTGTTTTTT | CASSVVGSGANTGELFF
TRBD1 | TRBJ1-2 | TRBV27 | . | TGTGCCAGCAGTTCAGGACAGGGTACCTATGGCTACACCTTC | CASSSGQGTYGYTF
. | TRBJ2-3 | TRBV5-4 | . | TGTGCCAGCAGCACCCGACAAACCCGCACAGATACGCAGTATTTT | CASSTRQTRTDTQYF
. | TRBJ2-1 | TRBV5-8 | . | TGTGCCAGCAGCTTGGATGGTAGCGGATCCAATGAGCAGTTCTTC | CASSLDGSGSNEQFF
. | TRBJ1-1 | TRBV7-2 | . | TGTGCCAGCAGTCCTTTCGTCTCGAACACTGAAGCTTTCTTT | CASSPFVSNTEAFF
. | TRBJ2-3 | TRBV20-1 | . | TGCAGTTCGGTCGTCAATACGCAGTATTTT | CSSVVNTQYF
TRBD1 | TRBJ2-2 | TRBV27 | . | TGTGCCAGCGGGCCAGGGGACAGGGGTAACACCGGGGAGCTGTTTTTT | CASGPGDRGNTGELFF
TRBD2 | TRBJ2-1 | TRBV5-6 | few | TGTGCCAGCAGCCCCCGCTCAGCGGGAGGTTTGGAGCAGTTCTTC | CASSPRSAGGLEQFF
TRBD2 | TRBJ2-3 | TRBV5-1 | . | TGCGCCAGCAGAGCACTAGCGTCTACCACAGATACGCAGTATTTT | CASRALASTTDTQYF
TRBD1 | TRBJ2-3 | TRBV7-9 | . | TGTGCCAGCAGCTACTGGACAGGACGCACAGATACGCAGTATTTT | CASSYWTGRTDTQYF
TRBD1 | TRBJ2-1 | TRBV2 | . | TGTGCCAGCAGCCGGGACAGGGGTACGAATGAGCAGTTCTTC | CASSRDRGTNEQFF
TRBD1 | TRBJ2-5 | TRBV2 | . | TGTGCCAGCAGTGACCGGACAGGGGAGGAGACCCAGTACTTC | CASSDRTGEETQYF
TRBD1 | TRBJ1-4 | TRBV5-6 | . | TGTGCCAGCAGCTTACAGGGGGCGCGAGCTAATGAAAAACTGTTTTTT | CASSLQGARANEKLFF
. | TRBJ1-2 | TRBV7-3 | . | TGTGCCAGCAGCTTAAACCATCGGACGCCGGGGAATGGCTACACCTTC | CASSLNHRTPGNGYTF
. | TRBJ2-7 | TRBV5-1 | . | TGCGCCAGCAGCTTGGCAGCGCCGCCCGAGTCCTACGAGCAGTACTTC | CASSLAAPPESYEQYF
TRBD1 | TRBJ2-7 | TRBV20-1 | few | TGCAGTGGGGGACAGGGGAACGAGCAGTACTTC | CSGGQGNEQYF
TRBD1 | TRBJ1-2 | TRBV5-1 | . | TGCGCCAGCAGCATGGGACAGTATGGCTACACCTTC | CASSMGQYGYTF
. | TRBJ2-3 | TRBV29-1 | few | TGCAGCGTTGAGAAACAGCACACAGATACGCAGTATTTT | CSVEKQHTDTQYF
TRBD1 | TRBJ1-5 | TRBV27 | . | TGTGCCAGCAGTTTCGGACAGGGCCGACCCCAGCATTTT | CASSFGQGRPQHF
. | TRBJ1-1 | TRBV20-1 | . | TGCAGTGCGTCAGTGAACACTGAAGCTTTCTTT | CSASVNTEAFF
TRBD2 | TRBJ2-5 | TRBV5-1 | . | TGCGCCAGCAGCCCCCTAGCGGATGAGACCCAGTACTTC | CASSPLADETQYF
. | TRBJ2-5 | TRBV5-1 | . | TGCGCCAGCAGAATACTAGGCCAAGAGACCCAGTACTTC | CASRILGQETQYF
TRBD2 | TRBJ2-7 | TRBV2 | . | TGTGCCAGTGTGGGGACTAGCGGGAGTTACGAGCAGTACTTC | CASVGTSGSYEQYF
TRBD1 | TRBJ1-1 | TRBV19 | . | TGTGCCAGTAGTATAGATCCCTTGGGACAGGGATTGTTGAACACTGAAGCTTTCTTT | CASSIDPLGQGLLNTEAFF
TRBD2 | TRBJ2-3 | TRBV5-6 | . | TGTGCCAGCAGTTGGGGACTAGGCACAGATACGCAGTATTTT | CASSWGLGTDTQYF
TRBD2 | TRBJ2-7 | TRBV10-1 | . | TGCGCCAGCAGTGAGAATACGGGACTAGCGGTCTACGAGCAGTACTTC | CASSENTGLAVYEQYF
. | TRBJ2-7 | TRBV7-2 | once | TGTGCCGGCAGCTTACTACAGGGTCCCTACGAGCAGTACTTC | CAGSLLQGPYEQYF
TRBD1 | TRBJ1-1 | TRBV10-3 | . | TGTGCCATCAGTGAAGGGACAGGGGCCATGAACACTGAAGCTTTCTTT | CAISEGTGAMNTEAFF
. | TRBJ1-1 | TRBV30 | . | TGTGCCTGGAGTAATGGGGGCGAAGCTTTCTTT | CAWSNGGEAFF
. | TRBJ1-4 | TRBV28 | . | TGTGCCAGCCTCGGTGGAGCTTCCTATGAAAAACTGTTTTTT | CASLGGASYEKLFF
. | TRBJ2-5 | TRBV6-5 | medium-sized | TGTGCCAGCAGTTACACCAAACAGGCGGCGGAGACCCAGTACTTC | CASSYTKQAAETQYF